This T cell receptor beta chain appears in the sequencing data of a study of blood T cell repertoires in COVID-19 (dated by TCRdb to the early 2020s). With respect to the entire study: Collaborator samples came from the United States, Italy and Spain and covered acute and convalescent phases of COVID-19. Where available, HLA class I and class II types were taken from metadata supplied by the sample provider and were not determined by assay-based typing. Sample metadata almost always included a de-identified subject ID, COVID-19 status, age in years and sex. The repertoires were made available in a free public database intended to serve as a resource for research on the immune response to SARS-CoV-2. The prospective study material was composed of cDNA or gDNA derived from T cells, B-cell-depleted T cells, or PBMCs. The dataset comprised deeply sampled blood TCRbeta repertoires from subjects exposed to, actively infected with, or recovered from COVID-19. The samples were drawn from two sources: the first 160 participants of the ongoing ImmuneRACE study, and 1,000 to 1,500 subjects contributed by 6 global collaborators. What the study reported, not specific to this receptor: Clinical and demographic metadata were provided uncurated, with the amount varying by source and participant.

TCRbeta CDR3 regions were amplified from genomic DNA by means of the immunoSEQ Assay, a bias-controlled multiplex PCR. The paper's data handling went like this. Within the assay, amplification of reference gene primers was used to estimate how many nucleated cells each sample contained. To quantify the absolute abundance of each unique TCRbeta CDR3 rearrangement, sequence reads were collapsed and filtered. For each sample, productive Simpson clonality was calculated as the square root of Simpson's diversity index over productive rearrangements. TCRdb re-hosts the immuneACCESS table, in-frame sequences only. Its copies lack some clones; in the studies checked, an unresolved V gene accounts for under half of them, and the cause for the rest is not known. V and J calls and clone size are given by that table; D and trimming were obtained from the DNA. Counted in this sample were some 150,000 clones; about 88% of them appeared once. 5.4% of the sample goes to the ten largest clones.

This clone was detected only once. Its antigen has not been determined. Per-nucleotide qualities are absent, and no much larger clonotype sits a single base away. Collaborating institutions collected whole blood in K2EDTA tubes following their own protocols. For TCRbeta analysis, collaborators shipped samples as frozen whole blood, isolated PBMCs, or DNA extracted from either of those sample types. The sequenced sample was peripheral blood. This TCR came from a human donor in a cohort sampled during active COVID-19.

For the CDR3, the sequence is CATLPRGGRARGDTQYF. The base sequence is TGTGCCACCCTACCCCGGGGCGGGAGGGCCAGGGGAGATACGCAGTATTTT. The chain employs TRBV6-4 and TRBJ2-3; 9 nucleotides in the junction match TRBD2. V loses 10 bases at its end and J loses 5 bases; junction bases beyond the gene matches: 19. The CDR3 contains 17 residues, cysteine and phenylalanine counted. The only DNA kept is the CDR3, 51 bases in frame from the first base. CDR1 and CDR2 are drawn from the germline V gene: MRHNA, SNTAGT.